These 15 T cell receptor beta chains share one sample of origin, sequenced in a study of ipilimumab plus nivolumab after autologous stem cell transplantation. Clones were sequenced by immunoSEQ multiplex PCR, and TCRdb holds only the in-frame ones, with some missing. This table has 10,000 to 15,000 clones, less than 80% appearing once. The sample in question was PBMCs, obtained in a trial of ipilimumab plus nivolumab as post-transplant consolidation. These receptors were collected from a male donor with diffuse large B-cell lymphoma.

This chain uses TRBV6-1 with TRBJ1-1, with 8 bases identical to TRBD1. This CDR3 has 14 residues. The V gene's germline CDR1 is MNHNS and CDR2 SASEGT. Trimming removed 6 bases from V and 4 bases from J; junction bases left unmatched: 7. The DNA of the CDR3 is TGTGCCAGCAGCGGAAGAGACAGGGGCACTGAAGCTTTCTTT. It is translated as CASSGRDRGTEAFF.

The chain has TRBV19 and TRBJ2-7; 8 positions agree with TRBD2. This CDR3 region has 15 residues. Germline CDR1 is LNHDA and CDR2 is SQIVND (reference sequence). V was pared by 6 bases and J by 0 bases, with 7 bases of the junction left unmatched. CDR3 DNA sequence: TGTGCCAGTAGCCTACGGGGGGGCCTCTCCTACGAGCAGTACTTC. It is translated as CASSLRGGLSYEQYF.

This clone has just one count. The rearrangement uses TRBV5-1 and TRBJ1-3, with 7 bases identical to TRBD1. Per germline, CDR1 SGHRS and CDR2 YFSETQ. After removal of 1 base from V and 3 bases from J, the junction contained 1 base not matched to a gene. The CDR3 is 14 residues long. The CDR3: CASSLTGDGNTIYF. The CDR3 DNA sequence: TGCGCCAGCAGCTTGACAGGGGATGGAAACACCATATATTTT.

CDR3 nucleotide sequence: TGTGCCAGCAGCCCCAAGATGTTTTTT. It specifies CASSPKMFF. The chain has TRBV13 and TRBJ1-4; no reliable D call. CDR3 length: 9 amino acids. Germline loops: CDR1 PRHDT, CDR2 FYEKMQ (reference sequence). Trimming stripped 5 bases from V and 15 bases from J, with 7 bases between.

The rearrangement links TRBV9 to TRBJ2-3, with D perhaps TRBD2 (6 bases). The CDR3 covers 19 residues. The germline V gene encodes CDR1 SGDLS and CDR2 YYNGEE. V dropped 3 bases and J dropped 3 bases, with 26 bases sitting between them. The CDR3 protein is CASSALPLAEPPRTDTQYF. The CDR3 nucleotides read TGTGCCAGCAGCGCGCTCCCCTTAGCGGAGCCTCCGAGGACAGATACGCAGTATTTT.

The J gene is TRBJ2-4, the V gene TRBV5-1, with TRBD2 as a possible D gene (6 bases). In germline, CDR1 is SGHRS, CDR2 YFSETQ. Trimming shortened V by 4 bases and J by 0 bases, and 17 bases separated the two germline ends. The CDR3 consists of 17 residues. CDR3 residues: CASSLGTGSIAKNIQYF. CDR3 DNA sequence: TGCGCCAGCAGCCTCGGGACTGGGTCTATAGCCAAAAACATTCAGTACTTC.

This clone was seen only once. The J gene is TRBJ2-7, the V gene TRBV5-6; D is possibly TRBD2 (5 bases). CDR3 length: 16 residues. From germline, CDR1 is SGHDT and CDR2 YYEEEE. V lost 5 bases to trimming and J lost 1 base, with 19 bases between them. CDR3 coding DNA: TGTGCCAGCAGTACGACACGGGGTCCACGTTCCTACGAGCAGTACTTC. This encodes CASSTTRGPRSYEQYF. Drawing the rest from reference TRBV5-6 and TRBJ2-7, the complete variable domain is DAGVTQSPTHLIKTRGQQVTLRCSPKSGHDTVSWYQQALGQGPQFIFQYYEEEERQRGNFPDRFSGHQFPNYSSELNVNALLLGDSALYLCASSTTRGPRSYEQYFGPGTRLTVT.

This chain connects TRBV6-5 to TRBJ1-2; D call uncertain. This CDR3 spans 13 amino acids. The V and J ends lost 6 bases and 12 bases respectively, with 20 bases between them. Germline loops: CDR1 MNHEY, CDR2 SVGAGI. CDR3 residues: CASRPPSHPGNTF. The CDR3 DNA follows: TGTGCCAGCAGGCCCCCGAGCCACCCCGGGAACACCTTC.

The gene calls are TRBV4-3 and TRBJ1-6, with D tentatively TRBD1 (5 bases). V was pared by 1 base and J by 8 bases, with 12 bases between. Per germline, CDR1 LGHNA and CDR2 YSLEER. CDR3 length: 15 amino acids. The CDR3 nucleotides read TGCGCCAGCAGCCAAGCGGGACGGAGAGATTCACCCCTCCACTTT. Its translation is CASSQAGRRDSPLHF.

The J gene is TRBJ2-5, the V gene TRBV7-9; 8 bases align to TRBD1. The germline CDR1 and CDR2 sequences are SEHNR and FQNEAQ (reference sequence). The CDR3 consists of 14 residues. V was pared by 5 bases and J by 5 bases, with 7 bases of the junction left unmatched. CDR3 region: CASSARQGLETQYF. In DNA form, the CDR3 reads TGTGCCAGCAGCGCACGACAGGGGTTGGAGACCCAGTACTTC.

This clone was seen a few times. The V and J genes are TRBV11-3 and TRBJ1-3; D is undetermined. The CDR3 has 15 residues. In germline, CDR1 is SGHNT, CDR2 YENEEA. V was trimmed by 1 base and J by 0 bases, leaving 7 bases between them. CDR3 coding DNA: TGTGCCAGCAGCTTAGGGCACCTCTCTGGAAACACCATATATTTT. Its protein product is CASSLGHLSGNTIYF.

This chain connects TRBV7-8 to TRBJ2-1, with 12 bases identical to TRBD2. Germline values: CDR1 SGHVS, CDR2 FQNEAQ. This CDR3 has 17 residues. The trim removed 4 bases at V and 7 bases at J, leaving 11 bases unmatched. CDR3 sequence reads: CASSSNLAGGPRNEQFF. In nucleotides, the CDR3 is TGTGCCAGCAGCTCAAATCTAGCGGGAGGGCCGCGAAATGAGCAGTTCTTC.

This chain connects TRBV5-1 to TRBJ2-7; the match to TRBD2 covers 7 bases. The CDR3 is 14 amino acids. Germline trimming cut 3 bases from V and 0 bases from J; bases unmatched to any gene: 3. In germline, CDR1 is SGHRS, CDR2 YFSETQ. CDR3 DNA sequence: TGCGCCAGCAGCTCCCGGGAGGTCTCCTACGAGCAGTACTTC. It codes for CASSSREVSYEQYF. Full variable domain (missing parts from reference TRBV5-1 and TRBJ2-7): KAGVTQTPRYLIKTRGQQVTLSCSPISGHRSVSWYQQTPGQGLQFLFEYFSETQRNKGNFPGRFSGRQFSNSRSEMNVSTLELGDSALYLCASSSREVSYEQYFGPGTRLTVT.

The DNA of the CDR3 is TGTGCCAGCAGTTTAGGCGGTGAGCAGTTCTTC. Translating gives CASSLGGEQFF. V is TRBV6-5 and J is TRBJ2-1; D unclear. V was trimmed by 4 bases and J by 9 bases, leaving 7 bases between them. The CDR3 runs to 11 residues. Germline-derived CDR1 and CDR2 are MNHEY and SVGAGI.

This chain connects TRBV10-3 to TRBJ1-5, with D maybe TRBD1 (5 bases). V was shortened by 3 bases and J by 2 bases, with 8 bases between the two germline ends. Germline lookup yields CDR1 ENHRY and CDR2 SYGVKD. The CDR3 has 14 amino acids. This chain's CDR3 is CAISDRGGNQPQHF. The CDR3 DNA reads as TGTGCCATCAGTGATCGGGGGGGCAATCAGCCCCAGCATTTT.